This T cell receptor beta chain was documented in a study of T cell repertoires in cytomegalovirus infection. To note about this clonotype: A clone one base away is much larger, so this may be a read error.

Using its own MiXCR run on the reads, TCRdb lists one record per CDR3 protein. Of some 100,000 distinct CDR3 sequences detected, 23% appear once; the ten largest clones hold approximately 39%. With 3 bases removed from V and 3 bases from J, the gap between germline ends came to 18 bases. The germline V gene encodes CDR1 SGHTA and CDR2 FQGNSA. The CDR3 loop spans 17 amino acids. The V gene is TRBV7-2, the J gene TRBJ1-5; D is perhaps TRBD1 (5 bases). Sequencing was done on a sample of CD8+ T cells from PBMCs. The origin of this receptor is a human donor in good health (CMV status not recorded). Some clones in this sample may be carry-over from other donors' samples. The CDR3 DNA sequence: TGTGCCAGCAGCTTCGGACAAGGGGAACATAACAATCAGCCCCAGCATTTT. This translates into CASSFGQGEHNNQPQHF.